The source of this T cell receptor (beta chain) is a study of CD8 T cells in ankylosing spondylitis. Generation of TCR beta libraries employed quantitative 5'-RACE incorporating molecular barcodes. A single record per CDR3 protein comes from TCRdb applying MiXCR to the 5' RACE reads. The sample holds 300,000 to 400,000 distinct CDR3 sequences, approximately 15% seen once. The germline V gene encodes CDR1 MNHEY and CDR2 SVGAGI. Between the trimmed V and J ends, which lost 2 bases and 6 bases, there was a span of 9 bases. The CDR3 runs to 13 residues. Overall study findings and caveats: Researchers report that disease-linked clones proved CD8+ and relatively rare in peripheral blood. As reported, disease-linked clones showed significant enrichment in matched ankylosing spondylitis synovial fluid. Some of these motif variants have turned up before, in reports on reactive arthritis synovial fluid and blood.

This clonotype has ten or more counts. Its cognate antigen is unknown. Sequenced: blood, either unsorted or a sorted T cell fraction (not recorded which). The genes are TRBV6-5 and TRBJ2-3, with D tentatively TRBD2 (6 bases). The clonotype was recovered from a male donor with ankylosing spondylitis or in good health (not recorded which). This CDR3 is CASSYGRGDTQYF. CDR3 bases: TGTGCCAGCAGTTACGGACGGGGGGATACGCAGTATTTT.